This record concerns one T cell receptor beta chain sequence. Antigen specificity is unknown. This record belongs to a study of vaccination and CD4 T cells after COVID-19. In the study overall: From HCoV-229E, HCoV-OC43, HCoV-NL63 and SARS-CoV-2, overlapping spike peptides were used to stimulate the cells.

Treatment in this sample: roughly 10-day PBMC culture with coronavirus spike peptide pools or control peptides (ViraFEST assay). An Oncomine TCR Beta short-read assay was used to sequence the DNA from cultured CD4+ T cells. Investigators obtained genomic DNA by extraction from cultured CD4+ T cells. TCRdb reanalysed the PCR reads using MiXCR and keeps one entry per CDR3 protein. The sample consists of 12,000 or so distinct CDR3 sequences, 44% of them appearing once. The sequenced material came from CD4+ T cells from blood, cultured in vitro. This TCR came from a human donor who had recovered from COVID-19.

The chain's CDR3 is CSATPGQGAGGANVLTF. DNA for the CDR3: TGCAGTGCTACCCCGGGACAGGGGGCGGGGGGGGCCAACGTCCTGACTTTC. The V call is TRBV20-1, the J call TRBJ2-6; 12 bases line up with TRBD1. In germline, CDR1 is DFQATT, CDR2 SNEGSKA (reference sequence). The V gene end was trimmed by 4 bases and the J gene end by 4 bases; junction bases not matched to a gene: 8. This CDR3 has 17 amino acids.